The present T cell receptor (beta chain) was sequenced within a study of blood T cell repertoires in COVID-19. Here immunoSEQ multiplex PCR was the method, and the copy in TCRdb shows in-frame clones only, minus some. The profile shows under 300,000 clones, roughly 91% of them singletons. This CDR3 has 16 residues. Trimming shortened V by 1 base and J by 4 bases, and 15 bases separated the two germline ends. Germline V gene data show CDR1 as SGHTA and CDR2 as FQGTGA. The rearrangement joins TRBV7-3 to TRBJ2-3; D is possibly TRBD2 (6 bases). The sequenced sample consisted of PBMCs or T cells enriched from blood (not recorded which). The origin of this receptor is an older woman in a cohort exposed to, infected with or recovered from COVID-19 (not recorded which). CDR3 coding DNA: TGTGCCAGCAGCTTAAGGGGGGATCTCGGGGCAGATACGCAGTATTTT. It specifies CASSLRGDLGADTQYF.